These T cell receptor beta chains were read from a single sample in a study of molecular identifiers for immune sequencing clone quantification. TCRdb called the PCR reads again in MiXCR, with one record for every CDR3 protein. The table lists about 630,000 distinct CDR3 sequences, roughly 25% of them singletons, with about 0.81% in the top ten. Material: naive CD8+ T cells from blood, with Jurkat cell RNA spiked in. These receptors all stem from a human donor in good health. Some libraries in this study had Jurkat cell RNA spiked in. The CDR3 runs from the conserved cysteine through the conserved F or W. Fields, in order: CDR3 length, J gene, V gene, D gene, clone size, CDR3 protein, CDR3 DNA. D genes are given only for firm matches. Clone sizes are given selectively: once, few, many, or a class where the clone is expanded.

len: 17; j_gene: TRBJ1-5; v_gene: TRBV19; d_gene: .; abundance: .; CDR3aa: CASSNILSSGSNWPQHF; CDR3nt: TGTGCCAGTAGCAACATCTTATCCTCTGGGAGCAATTGGCCCCAGCATTTT
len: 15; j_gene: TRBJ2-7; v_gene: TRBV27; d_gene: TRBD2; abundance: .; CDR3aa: CASTSLAGTSYEQYF; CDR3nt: TGTGCCAGCACGAGCCTAGCGGGGACCTCCTACGAGCAGTACTTC
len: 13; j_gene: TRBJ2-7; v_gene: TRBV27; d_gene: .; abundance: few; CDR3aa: CASSLTSSGEQYF; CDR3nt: TGTGCCAGCAGTTTAACTTCAAGCGGGGAGCAGTACTTC
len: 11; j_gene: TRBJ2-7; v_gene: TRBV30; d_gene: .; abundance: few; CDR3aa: CAGGILYEQYF; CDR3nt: TGTGCAGGGGGGATATTATACGAGCAGTACTTC
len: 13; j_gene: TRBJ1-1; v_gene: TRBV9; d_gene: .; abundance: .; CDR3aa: CASSIGQHGEAFF; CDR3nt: TGTGCCAGCAGCATCGGACAGCACGGTGAAGCTTTCTTT
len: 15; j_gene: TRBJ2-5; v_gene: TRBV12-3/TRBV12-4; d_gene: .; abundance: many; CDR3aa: CASSSGEGGQETQYF; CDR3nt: TGTGCCAGCAGTAGTGGGGAAGGGGGACAAGAGACCCAGTACTTC
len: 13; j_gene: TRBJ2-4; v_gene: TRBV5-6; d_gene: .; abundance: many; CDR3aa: CASSSGANNIQYF; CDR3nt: TGTGCCAGCAGTTCGGGGGCTAATAACATTCAGTACTTC
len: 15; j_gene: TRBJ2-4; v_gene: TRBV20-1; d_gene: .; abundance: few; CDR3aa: CSAYYGTGAKNIQYF; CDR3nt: TGCAGTGCTTACTACGGGACGGGCGCCAAAAACATTCAGTACTTC
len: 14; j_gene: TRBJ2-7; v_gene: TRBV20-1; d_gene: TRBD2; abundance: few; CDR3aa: CSAQAGGTSYEQYF; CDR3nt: TGCAGTGCTCAAGCGGGAGGGACCTCCTACGAGCAGTACTTC
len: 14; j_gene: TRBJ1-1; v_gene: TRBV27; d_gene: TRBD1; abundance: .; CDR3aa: CASVKQGANTEAFF; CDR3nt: TGTGCCAGCGTGAAACAGGGGGCGAACACTGAAGCTTTCTTT
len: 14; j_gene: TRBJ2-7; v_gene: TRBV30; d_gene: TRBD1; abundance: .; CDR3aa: CAWSPGQGRYEQYF; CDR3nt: TGTGCCTGGAGTCCAGGACAGGGGCGCTACGAGCAGTACTTC
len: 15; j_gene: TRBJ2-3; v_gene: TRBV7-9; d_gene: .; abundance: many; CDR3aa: CASSLKGLYTDTQYF; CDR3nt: TGTGCCAGCAGCTTAAAAGGACTCTACACAGATACGCAGTATTTT
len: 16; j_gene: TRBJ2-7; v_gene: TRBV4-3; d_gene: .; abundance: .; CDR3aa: CASSQDRSGFGYEQYF; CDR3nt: TGCGCCAGCAGCCAAGATAGGAGTGGTTTTGGCTACGAGCAGTACTTC